The rows below give T cell receptor beta chains drawn from one sample of a study of blood T cell repertoires in COVID-19. The table came from immunoSEQ multiplex PCR; TCRdb's copy has only in-frame clones and leaves some out. The sample records 180,000 or so clones, 81% being singletons. The sequencing sample was made of peripheral blood. These receptors were taken from a woman in her 40s with COVID-19, enrolled during active disease. The CDR3 runs from the conserved cysteine through the conserved F or W. The D gene is left open where the match is weak.

>TRBJ2-5|TRBV11-1|.
CASSSRVGAKETQYF
>TRBJ2-2|TRBV2|TRBD2
CASSVAGGNTGELFF
>TRBJ1-2|TRBV6-5|TRBD1
CACRYRDRGDYGYTF
>TRBJ2-5|TRBV7-7|.
CASSLRHTGSQETQYF
>TRBJ1-2|TRBV7-9|.
CASSLALTERFYGYTF
>TRBJ1-6|TRBV7-6|TRBD1
CASSSGQGFHF
>TRBJ1-6|TRBV6-5|TRBD1
CASSYGTGNSPLHF
>TRBJ1-2|TRBV2|.
CASSEGYYYGYTF
>TRBJ2-1|TRBV5-6|.
CASSSLPETRVNEQFF
>TRBJ2-5|TRBV29-1|TRBD1
CSVGQGALETQYF
>TRBJ1-2|TRBV29-1|.
CSVERLQGGDGYTF
>TRBJ2-5|TRBV24-1|.
CATSDFSDRAGETQYF
>TRBJ2-5|TRBV11-3|TRBD1
CASSSSGTGGDETQYF
>TRBJ2-1|TRBV25-1|TRBD1
CASSVRDRAYNEQFF
>TRBJ1-5|TRBV10-2|.
CASRSGLVRPQHF
>TRBJ2-7|TRBV6-5|.
CASSPPGVTTYEQYF
>TRBJ2-7|TRBV28|TRBD2
CASSSRLAGVGEQYF
>TRBJ2-2|TRBV28|.
CASSLRQTGTGELFF
>TRBJ1-5|TRBV27|.
CASSLELNSNQPQHF
>TRBJ2-3|TRBV2|TRBD2
CASSTRLASDTQYF
>TRBJ2-5|TRBV7-9|.
CASSLEARETQYF
>TRBJ1-1|TRBV7-6|.
CASSLDKIPNTEAFF
>TRBJ2-5|TRBV3-1/TRBV3-2|.
CASSQDPGGKATQYF
>TRBJ2-7|TRBV27|.
CASSPGGSSYEQYF
>TRBJ1-1|TRBV2|.
CASRALFGQPQGTEAFF
>TRBJ1-5|TRBV12-2|.
CASQLEGGNQPQHF
>TRBJ2-5|TRBV10-2|.
CASGEAGAPQETQYF
>TRBJ2-5|TRBV7-8|TRBD2
CASSLSSGRAETQYF
>TRBJ1-2|TRBV5-6|TRBD1
CASSSDRGSYGYTF
>TRBJ2-1|TRBV29-1|TRBD2
CSVEGAIRGGEKEQFF
>TRBJ2-7|TRBV5-1|TRBD1
CASSLEAGGSEQYF
>TRBJ1-1|TRBV29-1|TRBD1
CSVDRGLGTEAFF
>TRBJ1-3|TRBV11-2|.
CASSFQGIHTIYF
>TRBJ2-3|TRBV5-1|.
CASSLARDTQYF
>TRBJ2-7|TRBV28|.
CASRRNEQYF
>TRBJ2-7|TRBV18|TRBD1
CASSPQGQGVPIEQYF
>TRBJ2-4|TRBV6-9|TRBD1
CASSLTGGSDIQYF
>TRBJ2-5|TRBV14|TRBD1
CASKPQGIETQYF
>TRBJ1-1|TRBV5-6|TRBD1
CASSLQGASRNTEAFF
>TRBJ2-3|TRBV5-4|.
CASSARAGTDTQYF
>TRBJ1-4|TRBV18|TRBD1
CASSPRGQSNEKLFF
>TRBJ2-1|TRBV4-1|.
CASSQEIDSSYNEQFF